The clone carrying this TCR beta chain turned up a few times. The antigen is unknown. Selected pancreatic ductal adenocarcinoma patients had undergone surgery without neoadjuvant therapy. This sample was included in a study of T cells in pancreatic ductal adenocarcinoma. Study-level points and caveats: No significant tumor-blood clonality difference; means were about 0.1 and 0.065. Unique clonotypes were 7.5 to 8.5-fold more numerous in blood than in tumor. Tumor-versus-blood clonality comparisons may be biased toward lower tumor diversity. Results skew toward the minority of patients with early-stage disease.

Here immunoSEQ multiplex PCR was the method, and the copy in TCRdb shows in-frame clones only, minus some. This table holds roughly 2,600 clones, 70% to 80% found once. Germline lookup yields CDR1 GTSNPN and CDR2 SVGIG (reference sequence). Trimming cost V 3 bases and J 3 bases, with 9 bases left between them. This CDR3 has 14 amino acids. Sequenced sample: pancreatic tumor tissue. The receptor was derived from a human donor with pancreatic ductal adenocarcinoma. The genes are TRBV30 and TRBJ1-6; D remains unclear. The chain's CDR3 is CAWSDSFYNSPLHF. The CDR3 DNA reads as TGTGCCTGGAGCGACTCCTTCTATAATTCACCCCTCCACTTT.